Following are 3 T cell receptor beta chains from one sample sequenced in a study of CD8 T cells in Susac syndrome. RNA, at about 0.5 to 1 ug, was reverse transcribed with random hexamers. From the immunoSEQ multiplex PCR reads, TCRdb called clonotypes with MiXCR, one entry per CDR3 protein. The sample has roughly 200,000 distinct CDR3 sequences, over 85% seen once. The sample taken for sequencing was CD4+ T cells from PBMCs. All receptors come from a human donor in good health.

CDR3 nucleotides: TGCAGTGCGAGGCTAGCGGGGGGACGCACCGGGGAGCTGTTTTTT. Protein: CSARLAGGRTGELFF. The chain has TRBV20-1 and TRBJ2-2, with TRBD2 identical over 11 bases. In germline, CDR1 is DFQATT, CDR2 SNEGSKA (reference sequence). This CDR3 is 15 amino acids long. J lost 4 bases, V lost 6 bases, and 7 bases had no gene match.

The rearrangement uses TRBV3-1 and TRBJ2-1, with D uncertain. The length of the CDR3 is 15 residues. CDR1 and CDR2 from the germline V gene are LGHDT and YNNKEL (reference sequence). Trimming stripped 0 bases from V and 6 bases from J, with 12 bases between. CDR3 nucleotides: TGTGCCAGCAGCCAAGATTCTCGAGGCGGCAATGAGCAGTTCTTC. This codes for CASSQDSRGGNEQFF.

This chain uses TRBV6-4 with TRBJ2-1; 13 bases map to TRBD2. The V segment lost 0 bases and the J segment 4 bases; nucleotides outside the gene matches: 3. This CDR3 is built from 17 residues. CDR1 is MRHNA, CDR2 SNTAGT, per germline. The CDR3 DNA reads TGTGCCAGCAGTGACTCCTCGACTAGCGGGGGGTACAATGAGCAGTTCTTC. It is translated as CASSDSSTSGGYNEQFF.